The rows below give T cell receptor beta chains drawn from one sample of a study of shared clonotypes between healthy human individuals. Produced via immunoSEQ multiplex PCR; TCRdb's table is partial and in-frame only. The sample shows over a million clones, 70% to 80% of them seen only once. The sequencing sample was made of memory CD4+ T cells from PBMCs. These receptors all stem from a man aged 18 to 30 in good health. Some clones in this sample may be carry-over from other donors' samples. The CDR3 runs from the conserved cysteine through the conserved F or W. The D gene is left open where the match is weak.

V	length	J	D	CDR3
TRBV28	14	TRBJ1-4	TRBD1	CASTGGQSNEKLFF
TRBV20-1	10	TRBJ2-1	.	CSVPGNEQFF
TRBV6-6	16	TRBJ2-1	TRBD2	CASRALVVLAGGEQFF
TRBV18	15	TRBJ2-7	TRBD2	CASSTQSSGSYEQYF
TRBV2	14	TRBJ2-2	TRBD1	CASRATGHGGELFF
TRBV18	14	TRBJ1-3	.	CASSPGGAGNTIYF
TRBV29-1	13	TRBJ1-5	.	CSVVENSNQPQHF
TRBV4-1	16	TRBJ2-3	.	CASSQAGSRGTDTQYF
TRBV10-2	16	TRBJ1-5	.	CASSESGANGNQPQHF
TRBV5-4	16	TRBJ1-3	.	CASSRRGGASGNTIYF
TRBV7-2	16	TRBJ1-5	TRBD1	CASSPRDRTPNQPQHF
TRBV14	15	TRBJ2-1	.	CASSPTRPSYNEQFF
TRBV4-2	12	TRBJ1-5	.	CASSQGDQPQHF
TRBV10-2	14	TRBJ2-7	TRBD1	CASRREGTGYEQYF
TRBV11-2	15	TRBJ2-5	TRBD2	CASSLLAGVRETQYF
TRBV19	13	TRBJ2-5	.	CASRTGQQETQYF
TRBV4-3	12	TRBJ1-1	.	CASSADREEAFF
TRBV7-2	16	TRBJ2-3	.	CASSLVSFEGTDTQYF
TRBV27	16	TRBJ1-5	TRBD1	CASGRWTGRFDQPQHF
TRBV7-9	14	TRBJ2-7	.	CASSLWGSYYEQYF